A selection of T cell receptor beta chains follows, all from one sample in a study of vaccination and CD4 T cells after COVID-19. Their antigen targets remain unknown. TCRdb re-called the PCR reads through MiXCR, storing one row per CDR3 protein. This sample yields 20,000 to 30,000 distinct CDR3 sequences, of which more than 25% are seen a single time; 2.5% to 3.5% belongs to the top ten. Source: CD4+ T cells from blood, cultured in vitro, taken about 7 months after SARS-CoV-2 vaccination. The receptor source for this set is a human donor who had recovered from COVID-19. The CDR3 runs from the conserved cysteine through the conserved F or W. The order of the fields is CDR3 DNA, CDR3 protein, J gene, V gene, clone size, D gene. A D gene is named only where the DNA matches it firmly. Part of the rows lack a size; the others show once, few, many or a class for expanded clones.

CDR3 DNA: TGTGCCAGCAGCTTGGACCTCGTGGAGTCTCAAGAGACCCAGTACTTC; CDR3 protein: CASSLDLVESQETQYF; J gene: TRBJ2-5; V gene: TRBV7-9; clone size: -; D gene: -
CDR3 DNA: TGTGCCAGCAGCCGGGACAGGGTATCCAATGAGCAGTTCTTC; CDR3 protein: CASSRDRVSNEQFF; J gene: TRBJ2-1; V gene: TRBV28; clone size: -; D gene: TRBD1
CDR3 DNA: TGCAGTGCCCTACTCAACCGGTACAATGAGCAGTTCTTC; CDR3 protein: CSALLNRYNEQFF; J gene: TRBJ2-1; V gene: TRBV20-1; clone size: -; D gene: -
CDR3 DNA: TGTGCCAGCATGGCACCGAACTCCTACGAGCAGTACTTC; CDR3 protein: CASMAPNSYEQYF; J gene: TRBJ2-7; V gene: TRBV28; clone size: few; D gene: -
CDR3 DNA: TGTGCCAGCTCACCGAGTAGCAATCAGCCCCAGCATTTT; CDR3 protein: CASSPSSNQPQHF; J gene: TRBJ1-5; V gene: TRBV18; clone size: -; D gene: -
CDR3 DNA: TGCAGTGCTAGGGGCGGGAGGGGGTCCTACAATGAGCAGTTCTTC; CDR3 protein: CSARGGRGSYNEQFF; J gene: TRBJ2-1; V gene: TRBV20-1; clone size: -; D gene: TRBD2
CDR3 DNA: TGCAGTGCTGGAGAGGCTAGCGGGGCTCTATCCTTAGAGCAGTACTTC; CDR3 protein: CSAGEASGALSLEQYF; J gene: TRBJ2-7; V gene: TRBV20-1; clone size: -; D gene: TRBD2
CDR3 DNA: TGTGCCAGCAGCTCTGACTCGTTCTCACCCCTCCACTTT; CDR3 protein: CASSSDSFSPLHF; J gene: TRBJ1-6; V gene: TRBV7-6; clone size: -; D gene: -
CDR3 DNA: TGTGCCACCACAGGACTAGCGAATCTCAATGAGCAGTTCTTC; CDR3 protein: CATTGLANLNEQFF; J gene: TRBJ2-1; V gene: TRBV27; clone size: few; D gene: TRBD2
CDR3 DNA: TGTGCCAGCAGTGAAAGAACCGGGACAGGGGGCAATGAGCAGTTCTTC; CDR3 protein: CASSERTGTGGNEQFF; J gene: TRBJ2-1; V gene: TRBV6-1; clone size: -; D gene: TRBD1
CDR3 DNA: TGCAGTGCTAGTAATACTTACAATGAGCAGTTCTTC; CDR3 protein: CSASNTYNEQFF; J gene: TRBJ2-1; V gene: TRBV20-1; clone size: -; D gene: -
CDR3 DNA: TGTGCCAGTACTAACTCTGGGGCCAACGTCCTGACTTTC; CDR3 protein: CASTNSGANVLTF; J gene: TRBJ2-6; V gene: TRBV19; clone size: -; D gene: -
CDR3 DNA: TGTGCCACCAGCAGACCACCTCGACAGGGGAGTTACGAGCAGTACTTC; CDR3 protein: CATSRPPRQGSYEQYF; J gene: TRBJ2-7; V gene: TRBV15; clone size: -; D gene: TRBD1
CDR3 DNA: TGTGCCAGTAGTATTTACAGGGACAATGAGCAGTTCTTC; CDR3 protein: CASSIYRDNEQFF; J gene: TRBJ2-1; V gene: TRBV19; clone size: -; D gene: -
CDR3 DNA: TGTGCCACCAGTGATCCCGAGCGACAGTTCACAGATACGCAGTATTTT; CDR3 protein: CATSDPERQFTDTQYF; J gene: TRBJ2-3; V gene: TRBV24-1; clone size: -; D gene: -
CDR3 DNA: TGTGCCAGCAGCTTTGACTCCGTTCGCACCATATATTTT; CDR3 protein: CASSFDSVRTIYF; J gene: TRBJ1-3; V gene: TRBV7-2; clone size: -; D gene: -
CDR3 DNA: TGTGCCAGCAGTTTTAGCACACAGGTTCAGCCCCAGCATTTT; CDR3 protein: CASSFSTQVQPQHF; J gene: TRBJ1-5; V gene: TRBV28; clone size: few; D gene: -
CDR3 DNA: TGTGCCAGCAGCCAGACGGCAGGGGCTAATCAGCCCCAGCATTTT; CDR3 protein: CASSQTAGANQPQHF; J gene: TRBJ1-5; V gene: TRBV7-8; clone size: medium-sized; D gene: -
CDR3 DNA: TGTGCCAGCAGTTCAACCGGGGCTAGCGGATACACAGATACGCAGTATTTT; CDR3 protein: CASSSTGASGYTDTQYF; J gene: TRBJ2-3; V gene: TRBV7-3; clone size: -; D gene: TRBD2
CDR3 DNA: TGTGCCATCAGTACGACTAGCGGGAGGGAAGATGCGCAGTATTTT; CDR3 protein: CAISTTSGREDAQYF; J gene: TRBJ2-3; V gene: TRBV10-3; clone size: -; D gene: TRBD2
CDR3 DNA: TGTGCCAGCAGCCGAACGGGACTAGCGGGAGAGGGGAGGACCGGGGAGCTGTTTTTT; CDR3 protein: CASSRTGLAGEGRTGELFF; J gene: TRBJ2-2; V gene: TRBV27; clone size: -; D gene: TRBD2
CDR3 DNA: TGCAGTGCCGGAGGGGCAGGGACGTTAGCGGCGGAGACCCAGTACTTC; CDR3 protein: CSAGGAGTLAAETQYF; J gene: TRBJ2-5; V gene: TRBV20-1; clone size: medium-sized; D gene: -